The 10 T cell receptor beta chains below all came from one sample that was sequenced in a study of Graves' ophthalmopathy and Graves' hyperthyroidism. Investigators amplified TCR beta CDR3 regions from RNA transcripts. In the first round, RT-PCR was carried out with HTBI primers, and a multiplex PCR formed the second round. TCRdb re-derived calls from the multiplex PCR reads in MiXCR, one entry per CDR3 protein. The sample yields about 220,000 distinct CDR3 sequences, 20% to 25% seen once. Sequencing was done on a sample of peripheral blood. These receptors came from a woman between 50 and 59 years old with Graves' ophthalmopathy.

Here the CDR3 DNA reads TGTGCCACCAGTGATTCAAGACAGGGTCGGCACGAGCAGTACTTC. This codes for CATSDSRQGRHEQYF. The V call is TRBV24-1, the J call TRBJ2-7, with 7 bases identical to TRBD1. CDR1 is KGHDR and CDR2 is SFDVKD in the germline V gene. The CDR3 extends over 15 amino acids. Unmatched junction bases numbered 8, after V lost 2 bases and J lost 5 bases.

V gene TRBV5-1 combines with J gene TRBJ1-2; D remains unclear. CDR1 and CDR2 (germline): SGHRS, YFSETQ. The ends were cut back, 0 bases at V and 2 bases at J, with 11 bases in the middle. The CDR3 contains 15 residues. CDR3: CASSLDDGANYGYTF. CDR3 nucleotides: TGCGCCAGCAGCTTGGATGACGGCGCCAACTATGGCTACACCTTC. Combining the CDR3 with reference TRBV5-1 and TRBJ1-2 gives the whole variable domain KAGVTQTPRYLIKTRGQQVTLSCSPISGHRSVSWYQQTPGQGLQFLFEYFSETQRNKGNFPGRFSGRQFSNSRSEMNVSTLELGDSALYLCASSLDDGANYGYTFGSGTRLTVV.

This clonotype was seen ten or more times. The chain has TRBV2 and TRBJ2-5; the D is unclear. The ends were cut back, 3 bases at V and 4 bases at J, with 9 bases in the middle. Germline V gene sequence: CDR1 SNHLY, CDR2 FYNNEI. The CDR3 runs 13 residues. As DNA, the CDR3 is TGTGCCAGCAGTGAGCCGGTGGGAGAGACCCAGTACTTC. Its protein product is CASSEPVGETQYF.

In the case of this clonotype: The junction departs from the called germline gene at one end, perhaps through a read error. V gene TRBV20-1 combines with J gene TRBJ2-3; 9 bases line up with TRBD2. Germline lookup yields CDR1 DFQATT and CDR2 SNEGSKA (reference sequence). The CDR3 contains 17 residues. The CDR3 spells CSARGLLAGTSTDTQYF. The CDR3 nucleotides are TGCAGTGCAAGAGGTTTGCTAGCGGGGACTAGCACAGATACGCAGTATTTT.

In this sample, this clonotype turned up many times. This chain connects TRBV7-2 to TRBJ2-4, with D perhaps TRBD1 (5 bases). Germline V gene data show CDR1 as SGHTA and CDR2 as FQGNSA. The CDR3 consists of 14 residues. The ends were cut back, 5 bases at V and 3 bases at J, with 11 bases in the middle. The CDR3 bases are TGTGCCAGCAGCCCCAGGGAAAACAAAAACATTCAGTACTTC. Its protein is CASSPRENKNIQYF.

At least ten counts were recorded for this clonotype. The chain joins TRBV18 to TRBJ1-1; D is unclear. V dropped 3 bases and J dropped 3 bases, with 14 bases sitting between them. Germline loops: CDR1 KGHSH, CDR2 LQKENI. The CDR3 is made up of 15 amino acids. The CDR3 nucleotides are TGTGCCAGCTCACCCCTAAGTGAGGGTGACACTGAAGCTTTCTTT. Protein: CASSPLSEGDTEAFF.

This clonotype was counted only a few times. The chain combines TRBV6-1 with TRBJ2-2, with D perhaps matching TRBD1 (6 bases). This CDR3 contains 15 residues. Germline CDR1 is MNHNS and CDR2 is SASEGT. Trimming left V 6 bases short and J 4 bases short, with 15 bases between. The DNA for the CDR3 is TGTGCCAGCAGGTCACAGGGACGTCGCACCGGGGAGCTGTTTTTT. It codes for CASRSQGRRTGELFF.

Comment on this clonotype: A much larger clonotype is one base distant, so this may be a read error. The J gene is TRBJ1-6, the V gene TRBV6-1; no definite D call. The CDR3 consists of 18 residues. Germline V lookup: CDR1 MNHNS, CDR2 SASEGT. Trimming pared 7 bases from V and 9 bases from J, leaving 28 bases between. The CDR3 here is CASTGIGMREARISPLHF. The DNA of the CDR3 is TGTGCCAGCACTGGGATAGGGATGCGAGAGGCGAGAATTTCACCCCTCCACTTT.

This clonotype appeared many times. The rearrangement joins TRBV20-1 to TRBJ1-2; D gene unclear. Deletions cut 5 bases from V and 5 bases from J, with 18 bases between. The CDR3 has 14 amino acids. From germline, CDR1 is DFQATT and CDR2 SNEGSKA (reference sequence). CDR3 region: CSAPVGVVGYGYTF. For the CDR3, the DNA is TGCAGTGCTCCTGTCGGGGTCGTTGGGTATGGCTACACCTTC.

The chain employs TRBV30 and TRBJ2-5; TRBD2 is a possible D gene (6 bases). Germline V gene data show CDR1 as GTSNPN and CDR2 as SVGIG (reference sequence). The V end lost 2 bases, the J end lost 7 bases, and 23 bases lay between the germline ends. The CDR3 length is 16 residues. Here the CDR3 reads CAWSRARTSRGGTQYF. The CDR3 bases are TGTGCCTGGAGTCGGGCCCGTACTAGCCGAGGCGGGACCCAGTACTTC.